The clone carrying this T cell receptor (beta chain) was observed once. The antigen remains unidentified. This sample was taken from a study of a mutant IDH1 vaccine in newly diagnosed glioma. Study details: Patients, over weeks 1, 3, 5, 7, 11, 15, 19 and 23, received a total of eight vaccinations. Radiotherapy alone preceded vaccination by 4-6 weeks; alternatively, vaccination started with temozolomide cycles. The treated group averaged roughly 40 years old and was about 62% male, approximately 38% female. Most patients had radiochemotherapy with temozolomide before enrollment; others had one alone.

The repertoire was sequenced with immunoSEQ multiplex PCR; TCRdb's copy has only in-frame clones and lacks some. The sample lists roughly 60,000 clones; about 88% were seen once. Time point: week 23, last vaccination. Topical imiquimod was applied with each vaccine dose, which held 300 ug of mutant IDH1 20-mer peptide. Deletions cut 2 bases from V and 5 bases from J, with 18 bases between. From germline, CDR1 is MDHEN and CDR2 SYDVKM. This CDR3 region has 16 residues. Sample: PBMCs, taken from a glioma patient whose treatment included an IDH1 peptide vaccine. This sequence joins TRBV28 and TRBJ2-5; TRBD1 or TRBD2 may be the D gene (6 bases each). This TCR was recovered from a man aged 25-40 years with glioma. CDR3 in DNA: TGTGCCAGCAGTTTAATTTCTGTGGGGGGCAGGGAGACCCAGTACTTC. It encodes CASSLISVGGRETQYF.